One sample yielded the 4 T cell receptor beta chains listed below, sequenced in a study of blood T cell repertoires in COVID-19. Produced via immunoSEQ multiplex PCR; TCRdb's table is partial and in-frame only. In the table there are about 78,000 clones, around 87% of which are singletons. Sequenced material: peripheral blood. Every receptor here comes from a woman older than 75 with active or convalescent COVID-19.

V and J are TRBV29-1 and TRBJ1-1; perhaps TRBD1 as D (6 bases). This CDR3 is built from 13 residues. Trimming stripped 3 bases from V and 7 bases from J, with 15 bases between. Germline CDR1 SQVTM, CDR2 ANQGSEA. CDR3 in DNA: TGCAGCGTTGATGGGTCAGGGGCGTTTGAAGCTTTCTTT. Encoded protein: CSVDGSGAFEAFF.

The rearrangement joins TRBV19 to TRBJ2-1; 12 nucleotides align to TRBD2. The V and J ends lost 5 bases and 6 bases, in that order; junction bases with no gene match: 5. This CDR3 has 15 amino acids. Looked up from germline, CDR1 is LNHDA and CDR2 is SQIVND (reference sequence). CDR3 sequence (DNA): TGTGCCAGTAGTCGACTAGCGGGAGTAGGCAATGAGCAGTTCTTC. This encodes CASSRLAGVGNEQFF.

The V and J genes are TRBV5-1 and TRBJ1-1, with 7 bases fitting TRBD1. Germline V gene lookup returns CDR1 SGHRS and CDR2 YFSETQ. The CDR3 sequence is 14 residues long. The trim removed 8 bases at V and 1 base at J, leaving 8 bases unmatched. CDR3 residues: CASTRTGQNTEAFF. CDR3 DNA: TGCGCCAGTACAAGGACAGGACAGAACACTGAAGCTTTCTTT.

The CDR3 DNA sequence: TGTGCCAGCAGCCCGCCGGGACAGGGGGCGAACAAGCAGTACTTC. As protein: CASSPPGQGANKQYF. This sequence joins TRBV5-4 and TRBJ2-7; 12 bases match TRBD1. Germline V gene lookup returns CDR1 SGHNT and CDR2 YYREEE (reference sequence). With 4 bases clipped from V and 8 bases from J, the junction kept 10 bases outside the gene matches. The CDR3 covers 15 residues.